Following are 3 T cell receptor beta chains from one sample sequenced in a study of OX40 agonist ivuxolimab in advanced cancers. The assay was immunoSEQ multiplex PCR, and TCRdb's table has in-frame clones only and misses some. The sample includes roughly 68,000 clones, around 93% seen only once; the top ten take roughly 1%. The sequenced sample was CD4+ or CD8+ T cells sorted from blood, obtained in a trial of the OX40 agonist ivuxolimab. The receptors here all came from an adult with an advanced solid tumor such as melanoma, head and neck, liver or kidney cancer.

The chain couples TRBV6-5 to TRBJ2-7, with TRBD1 matching 9 bases. V was pared by 6 bases and J by 8 bases, with 5 bases of the junction left unmatched. There are 12 residues in the CDR3. The germline V gene has CDR1 MNHEY and CDR2 SVGAGI. This CDR3 is CASSGDREKQYF. In DNA, the CDR3 is TGTGCCAGCAGCGGGGACAGGGAAAAGCAGTACTTC.

This sequence joins TRBV18 and TRBJ1-3; 7 bases line up with TRBD1. Germline CDR1 reads KGHSH; CDR2 reads LQKENI. CDR3 length: 15 residues. The V and J ends lost 3 bases and 0 bases, in that order; junction bases with no gene match: 2. DNA for the CDR3: TGTGCCAGCTCACCGGGGGACAGCTCTGGAAACACCATATATTTT. This translates into CASSPGDSSGNTIYF.

The chain employs TRBV6-5 and TRBJ2-7, with no clear D. The CDR3 covers 11 residues. The V end lost 4 bases, the J end lost 9 bases, and 10 bases lay between the germline ends. Germline V lookup: CDR1 MNHEY, CDR2 SVGAGI. This chain's CDR3 is CASSSPGAQYF. The CDR3 region has the DNA TGTGCCAGCAGTTCCCCCGGCGCGCAGTACTTC.